A selection of T cell receptor beta chains follows, all from one sample in a study of shared clonotypes between healthy human individuals. Sequencing used immunoSEQ multiplex PCR; TCRdb keeps in-frame clones, though not all of them. The table records around 990,000 clones, about 72% of them present only once. The sequenced sample was memory CD4+ T cells from PBMCs. Receptors originate from a man in his late teens or twenties in good health. Some clones in this sample may be carry-over from other donors' samples. Each CDR3 is given with its conserved first and last residue. The order of the fields is J gene, D gene, clone size, V gene, CDR3 protein, CDR3 DNA. The D gene is left open where the match is weak. The size entry is marked missing in some rows and otherwise reads once, few, many or a size class.

>TRBJ2-3|-|-|TRBV6-6
CASSSGTDRGTDTQYF
TGTGCCAGCAGTTCGGGCACCGATCGGGGCACAGATACGCAGTATTTT
>TRBJ1-2|-|-|TRBV5-4
CASSSGSEGVVGYTF
TGTGCCAGCAGCTCGGGGTCGGAGGGGGTCGTTGGCTACACCTTC
>TRBJ1-1|-|-|TRBV27
CASSLIQGEAEAFF
TGTGCCAGCAGTTTAATCCAGGGAGAGGCTGAAGCTTTCTTT
>TRBJ2-1|TRBD2|-|TRBV9
CASSVVGTSGNNEQFF
TGTGCCAGCAGCGTAGTGGGGACTAGCGGCAACAATGAGCAGTTCTTC
>TRBJ2-3|TRBD2|-|TRBV2
CASSGGGRSDTQYF
TGTGCCAGCAGTGGGGGCGGGAGATCGGATACGCAGTATTTT
>TRBJ2-3|-|few|TRBV28
CASSLPGSTDTQYF
TGTGCCAGCAGTTTACCGGGGAGCACAGATACGCAGTATTTT
>TRBJ2-1|-|-|TRBV10-3
CAIRPDSHSYNEQFF
TGTGCCATCAGGCCAGACAGCCACTCCTACAATGAGCAGTTCTTC
>TRBJ2-2|TRBD2|-|TRBV2
CASSEQGLALTGELFF
TGTGCCAGCAGTGAACAGGGACTAGCGCTCACCGGGGAGCTGTTTTTT
>TRBJ2-1|-|-|TRBV7-9
CASSLEGLGYNEQFF
TGTGCCAGCAGCTTAGAGGGACTGGGGTACAATGAGCAGTTCTTC
>TRBJ1-1|-|few|TRBV23-1
CASAYRVNTEAFF
TGCGCCAGCGCCTACAGGGTAAACACTGAAGCTTTCTTT
>TRBJ1-1|-|once|TRBV5-1
CASSAGTIVTEAFF
TGCGCCAGCAGCGCTGGGACAATAGTCACTGAAGCTTTCTTT
>TRBJ2-1|-|-|TRBV7-9
CASSLRQDPSSPFF
TGTGCCAGCAGCTTACGACAGGACCCTTCCTCGCCGTTCTTC
>TRBJ2-2|TRBD2|-|TRBV5-1
CASRRETSGNTGELFF
TGCGCCAGCAGACGCGAGACTAGCGGTAACACCGGGGAGCTGTTTTTT
>TRBJ2-4|TRBD1|-|TRBV10-3
CAISESNVGQGRSLQYF
TGTGCCATCAGTGAGTCGAATGTCGGACAGGGCAGAAGCCTCCAGTACTTC
>TRBJ2-1|-|-|TRBV5-6
CASSLLVYNEQFF
TGTGCCAGCAGCTTGTTGGTTTACAATGAGCAGTTCTTC
>TRBJ2-5|-|-|TRBV10-3
CAIGGLGETQYF
TGTGCCATCGGAGGGTTGGGGGAGACCCAGTACTTC
>TRBJ2-1|-|-|TRBV10-3
CAISAPLSSYNEQFF
TGTGCCATCAGTGCCCCTCTTAGCTCCTACAATGAGCAGTTCTTC
>TRBJ1-4|TRBD1|-|TRBV4-1
CASSHEGTGHEKLFF
TGCGCCAGCAGCCACGAAGGGACAGGTCACGAAAAACTGTTTTTT
>TRBJ2-7|-|-|TRBV15
CATSKDSPGVVEQYF
TGTGCCACCAGCAAGGACTCACCGGGGGTAGTCGAGCAGTACTTC
>TRBJ1-4|TRBD1|many|TRBV5-8
CASSWGQATNEKLFF
TGTGCCAGCAGCTGGGGACAGGCAACTAATGAAAAACTGTTTTTT
>TRBJ2-6|-|-|TRBV19
CASSMRYSGANVLTF
TGTGCCAGTAGTATGCGATACTCTGGGGCCAACGTCCTGACTTTC
>TRBJ2-2|-|-|TRBV12-2
CASRLDCGSGREDTGELFF
TGTGCAAGTCGCTTAGATTGTGGTAGCGGGAGGGAGGACACCGGGGAGCTGTTTTTT
>TRBJ1-2|TRBD1|-|TRBV5-6
CASSFTGGGYGYTF
TGTGCCAGCAGCTTCACAGGGGGAGGGTATGGCTACACCTTC
>TRBJ1-1|TRBD1|few|TRBV5-6
CASSFFGDSNTEAFF
TGTGCCAGCAGCTTCTTTGGGGACAGTAACACTGAAGCTTTCTTT
>TRBJ2-3|-|-|TRBV6-6
CASRLGRSNTQYF
TGTGCCAGCAGGCTCGGCCGCTCAAATACGCAGTATTTT
>TRBJ2-2|-|once|TRBV28
CASSLLRGRAGELFF
TGTGCCAGCAGTTTGCTCCGGGGGCGGGCCGGGGAGCTGTTTTTT
>TRBJ2-1|-|many|TRBV11-3
CASSLAGEQFF
TGTGCCAGCAGCTTAGCGGGAGAGCAGTTCTTC
>TRBJ2-5|TRBD1|-|TRBV27
CASSLSAGQGLETQYF
TGTGCCAGCAGTTTATCGGCCGGACAGGGATTGGAGACCCAGTACTTC
>TRBJ1-5|-|-|TRBV7-2
CASSLAGLGNQPQHF
TGTGCCAGCAGCTTAGCGGGATTGGGCAATCAGCCCCAGCATTTT
>TRBJ1-5|-|-|TRBV7-2
CASSGQGDQPQHF
TGTGCCAGCAGCGGGCAGGGTGATCAGCCCCAGCATTTT
>TRBJ1-5|TRBD1|once|TRBV25-1
CASSEQGAGQPQHF
TGTGCCAGCAGTGAACAGGGGGCAGGTCAGCCCCAGCATTTT
>TRBJ2-2|TRBD1|-|TRBV5-4
CASSADRGKVTGELFF
TGTGCCAGCAGCGCTGACAGGGGGAAGGTCACCGGGGAGCTGTTTTTT
>TRBJ1-4|TRBD1|-|TRBV29-1
CSAGTGWEKLFF
TGCAGCGCAGGGACAGGGTGGGAAAAACTGTTTTTT
>TRBJ2-7|-|-|TRBV18
CASSPPIAFYEQYF
TGTGCCAGCTCACCACCGATCGCCTTCTACGAGCAGTACTTC
>TRBJ1-5|-|-|TRBV6-1
CASSESGGRNQPQHF
TGTGCCAGCAGTGAAAGCGGGGGGCGCAATCAGCCCCAGCATTTT